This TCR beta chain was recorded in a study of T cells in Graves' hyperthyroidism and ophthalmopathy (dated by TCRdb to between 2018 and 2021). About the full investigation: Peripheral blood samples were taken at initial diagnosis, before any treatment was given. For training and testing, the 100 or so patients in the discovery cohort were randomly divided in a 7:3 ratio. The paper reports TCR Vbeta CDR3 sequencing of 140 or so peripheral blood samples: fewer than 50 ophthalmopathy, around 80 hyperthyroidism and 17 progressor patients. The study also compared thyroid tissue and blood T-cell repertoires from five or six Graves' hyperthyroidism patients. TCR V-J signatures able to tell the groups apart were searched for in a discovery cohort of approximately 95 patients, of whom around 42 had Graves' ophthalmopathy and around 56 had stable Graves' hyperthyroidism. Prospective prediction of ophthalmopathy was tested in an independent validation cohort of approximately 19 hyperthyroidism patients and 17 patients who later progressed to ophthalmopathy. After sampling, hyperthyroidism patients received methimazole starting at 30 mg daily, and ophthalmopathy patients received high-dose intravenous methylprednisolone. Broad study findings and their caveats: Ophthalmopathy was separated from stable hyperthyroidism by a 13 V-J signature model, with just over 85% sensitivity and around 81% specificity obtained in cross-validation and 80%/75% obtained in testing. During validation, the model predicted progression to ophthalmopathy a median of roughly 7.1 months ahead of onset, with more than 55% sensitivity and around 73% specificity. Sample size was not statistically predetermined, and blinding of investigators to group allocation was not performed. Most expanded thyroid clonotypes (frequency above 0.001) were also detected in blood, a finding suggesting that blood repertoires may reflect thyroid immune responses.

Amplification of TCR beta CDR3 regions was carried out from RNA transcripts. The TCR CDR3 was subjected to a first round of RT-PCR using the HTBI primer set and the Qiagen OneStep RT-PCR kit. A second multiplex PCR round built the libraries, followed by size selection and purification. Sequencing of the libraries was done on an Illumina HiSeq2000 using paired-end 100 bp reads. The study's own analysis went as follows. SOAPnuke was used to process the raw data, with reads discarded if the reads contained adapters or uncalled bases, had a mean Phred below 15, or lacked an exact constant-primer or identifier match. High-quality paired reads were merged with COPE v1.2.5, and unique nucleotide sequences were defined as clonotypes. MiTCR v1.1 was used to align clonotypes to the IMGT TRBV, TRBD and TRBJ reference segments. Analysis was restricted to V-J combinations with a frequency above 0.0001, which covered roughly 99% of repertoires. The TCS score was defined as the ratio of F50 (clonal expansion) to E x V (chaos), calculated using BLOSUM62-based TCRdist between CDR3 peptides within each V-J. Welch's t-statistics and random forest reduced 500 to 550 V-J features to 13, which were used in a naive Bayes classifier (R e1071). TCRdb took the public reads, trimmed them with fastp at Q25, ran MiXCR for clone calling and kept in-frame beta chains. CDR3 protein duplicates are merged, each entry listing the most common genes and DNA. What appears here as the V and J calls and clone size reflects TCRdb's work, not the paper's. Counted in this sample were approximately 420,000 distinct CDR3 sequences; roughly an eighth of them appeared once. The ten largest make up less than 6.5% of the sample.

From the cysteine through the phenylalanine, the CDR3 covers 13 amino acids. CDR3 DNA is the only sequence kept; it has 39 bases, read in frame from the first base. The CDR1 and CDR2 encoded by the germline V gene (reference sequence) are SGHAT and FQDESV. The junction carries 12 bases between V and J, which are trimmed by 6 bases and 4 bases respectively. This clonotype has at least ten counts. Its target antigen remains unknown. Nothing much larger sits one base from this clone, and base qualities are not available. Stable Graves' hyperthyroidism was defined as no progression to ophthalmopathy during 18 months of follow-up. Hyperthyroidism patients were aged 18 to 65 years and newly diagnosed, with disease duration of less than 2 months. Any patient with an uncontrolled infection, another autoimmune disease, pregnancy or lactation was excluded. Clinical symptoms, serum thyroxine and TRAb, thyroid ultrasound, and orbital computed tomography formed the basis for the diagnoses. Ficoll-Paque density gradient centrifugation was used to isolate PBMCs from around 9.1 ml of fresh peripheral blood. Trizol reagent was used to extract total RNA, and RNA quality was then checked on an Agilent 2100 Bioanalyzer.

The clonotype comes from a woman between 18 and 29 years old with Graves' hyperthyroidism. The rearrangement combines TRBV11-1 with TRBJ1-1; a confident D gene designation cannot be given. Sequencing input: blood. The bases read TGTGCCAGCAGTCTATCAGGAATCACTGAAGCTTTCTTT. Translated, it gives CASSLSGITEAFF.